This T cell receptor (beta chain) was sequenced for a study of blood T cell repertoires in COVID-19. Trimming took 8 bases from V and 9 from J; bases not matched to a gene: 6. The CDR3 has 13 residues. Per the germline V gene, CDR1 is ENHRY and CDR2 is SYGVKD. Sequencing used immunoSEQ multiplex PCR; TCRdb keeps in-frame clones, though not all of them. Seen here are 300,000 to 450,000 clones, about nine tenths observed once, and the top ten hold 3.5% to 4%. Sequences were obtained from peripheral blood. The rearrangement joins TRBV10-3 to TRBJ2-1; 11 nucleotides align to TRBD2. The source is a woman aged 55-75 years with COVID-19, enrolled during active disease. This CDR3 reads CAIGLAGGSEQFF. CDR3 in DNA: TGTGCCATCGGGCTAGCGGGGGGTAGTGAGCAGTTCTTC.